This TCR beta chain derives from a study of OX40 agonist ivuxolimab in advanced cancers. In the study overall: Participants averaged approximately 61 years of age (range about 23 to 80) and were around 83% male.

Patients had blood sampled at baseline and again on cycle 4 day 1 and cycle 7 day 1. Notes on this clone: A read error may produce the germline difference seen at one junction end.

The table came from immunoSEQ multiplex PCR; TCRdb's copy has only in-frame clones and leaves some out. The table has about 41,000 clones, 70% to 90% seen once; the top ten hold over 20%. This TCR was recovered from an adult with an advanced solid tumor such as melanoma, head and neck, liver or kidney cancer. The sequencing here drew on CD4+ or CD8+ T cells sorted from blood, taken in a trial of the OX40 agonist ivuxolimab.

For the CDR3, the DNA is TGTGCCAGCAGCTTAGGAGAGGTCGGGGAGAACTATGACTACACCTTC. The encoded protein is CASSLGEVGENYDYTF. The V gene is TRBV11-2, the J gene TRBJ1-2; D is ambiguous. The CDR3 sequence is 16 residues long. Germline CDR1 and CDR2: SGHAT and FQNNGV.